The rows below give T cell receptor beta chains drawn from one sample of a study of shared T cell receptors in the human thymus. Method: immunoSEQ multiplex PCR; TCRdb's copy keeps in-frame clones and lacks some. Among 700,000 or so clones listed, around 85% were seen once. In addition, the sample was reused for a study of human thymus T cells.

Specimen: thymocytes. The receptors come from a girl under two years old with a congenital heart defect. CDR3s include the opening cysteine and the closing phenylalanine or tryptophan. A D gene is named only where the DNA matches it firmly. Part of the rows lack a size; the others show once, few, many or a class for expanded clones.

clone size,J gene,V gene,D gene,CDR3 protein,CDR3 DNA
once,TRBJ2-3,TRBV5-6,-,CASSPLGAVDTQYF,TGTGCCAGCAGCCCCCTTGGAGCGGTAGATACGCAGTATTTT
-,TRBJ2-5,TRBV28,TRBD2,CASSHPGTSGAKETQYF,TGTGCCAGCAGCCACCCCGGGACTAGCGGGGCGAAAGAGACCCAGTACTTC
-,TRBJ2-7,TRBV7-9,TRBD2,CASSPPGLAPTYEQYF,TGTGCCAGCAGCCCTCCGGGACTAGCGCCAACCTACGAGCAGTACTTC
once,TRBJ1-2,TRBV28,TRBD1,CATDVLQGAISGYTF,TGTGCCACCGACGTATTACAGGGGGCGATCAGTGGCTACACCTTC
-,TRBJ2-5,TRBV7-9,TRBD2,CASSWGSGGAEETQYF,TGTGCCAGCAGCTGGGGGAGCGGGGGGGCCGAGGAGACCCAGTACTTC
-,TRBJ1-1,TRBV20-1,-,CSLSRTLGF,TGCAGTTTAAGTAGGACTCTTGGCTTT
once,TRBJ2-1,TRBV27,TRBD2,CASLAGRSSYNEQFF,TGTGCCAGCCTAGCGGGGAGGAGCTCCTACAATGAGCAGTTCTTC
-,TRBJ2-2,TRBV2,TRBD2,CASTVRGGRGINETLNTGELFF,TGTGCCAGCACCGTCCGGGGGGGCCGCGGGATAAACGAAACACTAAACACCGGGGAGCTGTTTTTT
-,TRBJ1-1,TRBV4-3,-,CASSQRPNREGNTEAFF,TGCGCCAGCAGCCAGAGGCCAAACAGGGAGGGGAACACTGAAGCTTTCTTT
-,TRBJ1-1,TRBV7-6,-,CASSLTRETEAFF,TGTGCCAGCAGCTTAACAAGGGAGACTGAAGCTTTCTTT